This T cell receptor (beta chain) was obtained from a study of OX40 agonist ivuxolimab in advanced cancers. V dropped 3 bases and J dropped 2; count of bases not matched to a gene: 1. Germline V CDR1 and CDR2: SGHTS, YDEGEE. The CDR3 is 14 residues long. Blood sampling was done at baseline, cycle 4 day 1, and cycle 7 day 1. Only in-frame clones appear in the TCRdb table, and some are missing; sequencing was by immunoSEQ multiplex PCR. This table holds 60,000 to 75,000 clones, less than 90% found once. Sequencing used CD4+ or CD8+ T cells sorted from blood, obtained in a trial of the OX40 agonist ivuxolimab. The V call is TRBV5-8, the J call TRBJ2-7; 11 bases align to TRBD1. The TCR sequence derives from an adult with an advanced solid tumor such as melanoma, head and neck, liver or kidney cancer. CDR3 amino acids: CASSSGQGAYEQYF. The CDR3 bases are TGTGCCAGCAGCTCGGGACAGGGGGCCTACGAGCAGTACTTC.